Below are 10 T cell receptor beta chains sequenced from a single sample in a study of blood T cell repertoires in COVID-19 (dated by TCRdb to 2018 to 2020). Preparation of the library involved the immunoSEQ multiplex PCR assay. As stored in TCRdb, this immuneACCESS dataset retains in-frame rearrangements with V and J assigned. A fraction of the clones does not appear; measured against another copy, unresolved V genes explain less than half of the discrepancy, and the remainder lacks a known reason. The sample table records about 200,000 clones; approximately 90% of these occur just once. The ten largest clonotypes hold roughly 0.69% of the sample. The sequencing sample was made of peripheral blood. These receptors all stem from a man in his forties or fifties with acute or convalescent COVID-19.

The rearrangement links TRBV7-9 to TRBJ1-6; TRBD1 matches at 8 bases. J lost 10 bases, V lost 5 bases, and 10 bases had no gene match. The germline V gene encodes CDR1 SEHNR and CDR2 FQNEAQ (reference sequence). The length of the CDR3 is 15 residues. CDR3 sequence reads: CASSPPGQERSPLHF. The DNA for the CDR3 is TGTGCCAGCAGCCCACCGGGACAGGAGAGGTCACCCCTCCACTTT.

The chain couples TRBV25-1 to TRBJ1-5; TRBD1 matches 11 bases. J lost 4 bases, V lost 6 bases, and 2 bases had no gene match. This CDR3 is built from 14 residues. Germline V CDR1 and CDR2: MGHDK, SYGVNS. CDR3 residues: CASSGQGANQPQHF. CDR3 nucleotides: TGTGCCAGCAGCGGACAGGGGGCAAATCAGCCCCAGCATTTT.

The chain uses TRBV28 and TRBJ1-5; maybe TRBD1 (6 bases). Germline lookup yields CDR1 MDHEN and CDR2 SYDVKM. This CDR3 has 15 residues. Trimming cost V 5 bases and J 3 bases, with 14 bases left between them. The CDR3 DNA sequence: TGTGCCAGCAGTCCAACAGGGTTGGTCAATCAGCCCCAGCATTTT. Protein: CASSPTGLVNQPQHF.

J is TRBJ1-1 and V is TRBV5-1, with 7 nucleotides matching TRBD1. Trimming took 0 bases from V and 8 from J; bases not matched to a gene: 4. Germline V lookup: CDR1 SGHRS, CDR2 YFSETQ. This CDR3 region has 13 residues. The CDR3 sequence is CASSLGWDSEAFF. Written as DNA, the CDR3 is TGCGCCAGCAGCTTGGGGTGGGACAGCGAAGCTTTCTTT.

This clone was picked up a small number of times. The rearrangement joins TRBV19 to TRBJ2-3; a possible D gene is TRBD1 (6 bases). This CDR3 region has 15 residues. Trimming took 4 bases from V and 1 from J, leaving 12 bases between them. Germline V gene lookup returns CDR1 LNHDA and CDR2 SQIVND (reference sequence). DNA for the CDR3: TGTGCCAGTAGTAGCAACAGGGTCGGCACAGATACGCAGTATTTT. Amino acid sequence: CASSSNRVGTDTQYF.

The chain has TRBV6-5 and TRBJ1-2, with TRBD1 identical over 10 bases. The germline CDR1 and CDR2 sequences are MNHEY and SVGAGI. The CDR3 is 15 amino acids. J lost 6 bases, V lost 2 bases, and 6 bases had no gene match. The CDR3 DNA is TGTGCCAGCAGTTACGGCCCCGGGACAGGGGATGGCTACACCTTC. Encoded protein: CASSYGPGTGDGYTF.

V and J are TRBV10-3 and TRBJ2-7, with a weak D call TRBD1 (6 bases). CDR1 and CDR2 (germline): ENHRY, SYGVKD. The CDR3 has 15 residues. Trimming left V 2 bases short and J 0 bases short, with 11 bases between. CDR3 in amino acids: CAISEPGQSSYEQYF. Here the CDR3 DNA reads TGTGCCATCAGTGAGCCCGGACAGAGCTCCTACGAGCAGTACTTC.

V is TRBV29-1 and J is TRBJ2-3; the match to TRBD2 covers 8 bases. There are 13 residues in the CDR3. Germline CDR1 and CDR2: SQVTM and ANQGSEA. V lost 7 bases, J lost 6 bases, and 9 bases stayed unmatched. The DNA for the CDR3 is TGCAGCGCCGCCCTCGGGGGGGGCGATACGCAGTATTTT. Its protein is CSAALGGGDTQYF.

The chain uses TRBV5-4 and TRBJ2-3; tentatively, D is TRBD2 (5 bases). The CDR3 runs 15 residues. Trimming cost V 8 bases and J 2 bases, with 18 bases left between them. The germline CDR1 and CDR2 sequences are SGHNT and YYREEE (reference sequence). The CDR3 sequence is CASTNEGESTDTQYF. The CDR3 coding sequence is TGTGCCAGTACCAACGAGGGAGAGTCCACAGATACGCAGTATTTT. Full variable domain (outside the CDR3, taken from reference TRBV5-4 and TRBJ2-3): ETGVTQSPTHLIKTRGQQVTLRCSSQSGHNTVSWYQQALGQGPQFIFQYYREEENGRGNFPPRFSGLQFPNYSSELNVNALELDDSALYLCASTNEGESTDTQYFGPGTRLTVL.

V and J are TRBV19 and TRBJ1-1; maybe TRBD1 (6 bases). V lost 6 bases and J lost 3, with 8 bases in between. Germline V gene data show CDR1 as LNHDA and CDR2 as SQIVND (reference sequence). The CDR3 sequence is 12 residues long. The CDR3: CASRDRHTEAFF. In nucleotides, the CDR3 is TGTGCCAGTAGAGACAGGCACACTGAAGCTTTCTTT. The variable domain in full, with the rest retrieved from reference TRBV19 and TRBJ1-1, is DGGITQSPKYLFRKEGQNVTLSCEQNLNHDAMYWYRQDPGQGLRLIYYSQIVNDFQKGDIAEGYSVSREKKESFPLTVTSAQKNPTAFYLCASRDRHTEAFFGQGTRLTVV.